A single sample gave rise to the 23 T cell receptor beta chains below, sequenced in a study of cytomegalovirus exposure and HLA in healthy donors. Both 60 Vbeta primers and 13 Jbeta primers went into the PCR. The table came from immunoSEQ multiplex PCR; TCRdb's copy has only in-frame clones and leaves some out. The sample records 180,000 or so clones, just over 75% being singletons. What was sequenced was PBMCs. The receptors here all came from a man aged 18 to 29 in good health and CMV-seronegative.

This clone has a single count. This chain's CDR3 is CASSATSGGAGGELFF. DNA of the CDR3: TGTGCCAGCAGCGCGACTAGCGGGGGGGCGGGCGGGGAGCTGTTTTTT. The chain is built from TRBV7-2 and TRBJ2-2, with 14 bases identical to TRBD2. The germline V gene has CDR1 SGHTA and CDR2 FQGNSA. V was pared by 5 bases and J by 7 bases, with 6 bases of the junction left unmatched. CDR3 size: 16 residues.

V is TRBV19 and J is TRBJ2-5; 12 nucleotides align to TRBD2. Germline V gene lookup returns CDR1 LNHDA and CDR2 SQIVND (reference sequence). The J segment lost 5 bases and the V segment lost 5 bases, leaving 6 bases of the junction unmatched. This CDR3 has 15 amino acids. The CDR3 is CASSSLAGGWETQYF. In nucleotides, the CDR3 is TGTGCCAGTAGTTCACTAGCGGGGGGATGGGAGACCCAGTACTTC.

V is TRBV5-8 and J is TRBJ2-3; 14 nucleotides match TRBD2. There are 15 residues in the CDR3. Germline V CDR1 and CDR2: SGHTS, YDEGEE. The V and J ends lost 4 bases and 4 bases, in that order; junction bases with no gene match: 2. The CDR3 nucleotides are TGTGCCAGCAGCCCGGGACTAGCGGGAGCAGATACGCAGTATTTT. Encoded protein: CASSPGLAGADTQYF.

This chain connects TRBV18 to TRBJ1-1; 9 bases align to TRBD1. CDR1 is KGHSH and CDR2 is LQKENI in the germline V gene. The trim removed 2 bases at V and 0 bases at J, leaving 4 bases unmatched. CDR3 length: 16 amino acids. The CDR3 DNA follows: TGTGCCAGCTCACCAAGACAGGGGGGAATGAACACTGAAGCTTTCTTT. Residues: CASSPRQGGMNTEAFF.

This chain links TRBV19 with TRBJ1-6; D is possibly TRBD1 (5 bases). This CDR3 has 15 amino acids. Germline V gene sequence: CDR1 LNHDA, CDR2 SQIVND (reference sequence). V dropped 5 bases and J dropped 8 bases, with 16 bases sitting between them. The chain's CDR3 is CASSSTGLGDSPLHF. CDR3 sequence (DNA): TGTGCCAGTAGTTCTACAGGTCTAGGAGATTCACCCCTCCACTTT.

V usage is TRBV19 and J usage is TRBJ2-7; D remains unclear. Germline V gene sequence: CDR1 LNHDA, CDR2 SQIVND (reference sequence). The CDR3 runs to 16 residues. Trimming took off 0 bases at V and 1 base at J, with 13 bases between the two ends. The CDR3 coding sequence is TGTGCCAGTAGTATAGATAAGTCCGCGGCTTCCTACGAGCAGTACTTC. Its translation: CASSIDKSAASYEQYF.

In DNA form, the CDR3 reads TGTGCCAGCAGTGAATCAGGGGCTGGGAATCAGCCCCAGCATTTT. This codes for CASSESGAGNQPQHF. This sequence joins TRBV25-1 and TRBJ1-5; perhaps TRBD1 as D (6 bases). Germline V CDR1 and CDR2: MGHDK, SYGVNS. There are 15 residues in the CDR3. V lost 1 base and J lost 4, with 11 bases in between.

The chain carries TRBV6-1 and TRBJ2-7; 9 nucleotides align to TRBD1. The length of the CDR3 is 15 residues. Trimming took 4 bases from V and 2 from J; bases not matched to a gene: 6. The germline gives CDR1 MNHNS, CDR2 SASEGT. The CDR3 loop is CASSGRDRETYEQYF. CDR3 sequence (DNA): TGTGCCAGCAGTGGCCGGGACAGGGAGACCTACGAGCAGTACTTC.

This chain uses TRBV2 with TRBJ2-7, with a weak D call TRBD1 (5 bases). The CDR3 runs to 15 residues. The germline V gene has CDR1 SNHLY and CDR2 FYNNEI. V lost 2 bases, J lost 5 bases, and 16 bases lay in between. In nucleotides, the CDR3 is TGTGCCAGCAGTGAAAGCTGGGGCAGGGCTAACGAGCAGTACTTC. Its translation: CASSESWGRANEQYF.

The genes are TRBV23-1 and TRBJ2-6; a possible D gene is TRBD2 (6 bases). TRBV23-1 counts as an open reading frame of uncertain function. The CDR3 sequence is 18 residues long. V shed 4 bases and J shed 0 bases, with 16 bases lying between them. CDR3 in DNA: TGCGCCAGCAGTCCCGCCGGAGGGGAGAGCTCTGGGGCCAACGTCCTGACTTTC. Translating gives CASSPAGGESSGANVLTF.

The J gene is TRBJ1-6, the V gene TRBV13, with D possibly matching TRBD1 (6 bases). This CDR3 contains 17 residues. The germline gives CDR1 PRHDT, CDR2 FYEKMQ (reference sequence). The germline V and J ends were trimmed by 4 bases and 5 bases, with 18 bases remaining between them. CDR3 in amino acids: CASSSPGRGADNSPLHF. CDR3 nucleotides: TGTGCCAGCAGCTCCCCGGGGCGGGGGGCGGATAATTCACCCCTCCACTTT.

This clone was detected only once. CDR3 bases: TGCGCCAGCAGCCAAGATCTAGGAAGGAGGACCGCGAACACCGGGGAGCTGTTTTTT. As protein: CASSQDLGRRTANTGELFF. V and J are TRBV4-1 and TRBJ2-2; D perhaps matches TRBD2 (5 bases). V was shortened by 0 bases and J by 0 bases, with 17 bases between the two germline ends. Germline CDR1 reads MGHRA; CDR2 reads YSYEKL. This CDR3 comprises 19 residues.

V gene TRBV6-5 combines with J gene TRBJ1-1; a weak D match, TRBD1 (6 bases). V was clipped by 4 bases and J by 7 bases, with 16 bases between them. The V gene's germline CDR1 is MNHEY and CDR2 SVGAGI. The CDR3 has 14 residues. The CDR3 sequence is CASSLRTGLSEAFF. As DNA, the CDR3 is TGTGCCAGCAGTTTACGTACAGGGTTGAGTGAAGCTTTCTTT.

The table lists this clone with a count of one. The V call is TRBV5-1, the J call TRBJ2-1, with 10 nucleotides matching TRBD2. The CDR3 has 16 amino acids. Germline CDR1 is SGHRS and CDR2 is YFSETQ. With 0 bases clipped from V and 9 bases from J, the junction kept 9 bases outside the gene matches. CDR3 loop: CASSLDAAGGFGEQFF. CDR3 nucleotides: TGCGCCAGCAGCTTGGATGCAGCGGGGGGGTTCGGTGAGCAGTTCTTC.

The chain carries TRBV19 and TRBJ2-2, with D unresolved. The V end was cut by 0 bases, the J end by 9 bases, with 8 bases between. Germline V gene data show CDR1 as LNHDA and CDR2 as SQIVND (reference sequence). The CDR3 has 13 residues. Here the CDR3 reads CASSIETPRELFF. In nucleotides, the CDR3 is TGTGCCAGTAGTATAGAGACTCCCCGGGAGCTGTTTTTT.

The chain links TRBV7-2 to TRBJ1-2; 9 bases fit TRBD1. Germline CDR1 is SGHTA and CDR2 is FQGNSA. V lost 4 bases to trimming and J lost 4 bases; unmatched junction nucleotides: 10. The CDR3 extends over 16 amino acids. This CDR3 reads CASSSNWDRAPYGYTF. CDR3 DNA: TGTGCCAGCAGCTCGAATTGGGACAGGGCTCCCTATGGCTACACCTTC.

Remarks on this clone: A junction boundary mismatches the germline segment, possibly from a read error. The gene calls are TRBV7-9 and TRBJ2-7; D is uncertain. In germline, CDR1 is SEHNR, CDR2 FQNEAQ (reference sequence). The CDR3 is 13 amino acids. Written as DNA, the CDR3 is TGTTCCAGCAGCTTGGGCTCCACGTTTCAGCAGTACTTC. Protein product: CSSSLGSTFQQYF.

The chain has TRBV27 and TRBJ1-5; tentatively, D is TRBD1 (5 bases). CDR1 is MNHEY, CDR2 SMNVEV, per germline (reference sequence). This CDR3 comprises 16 residues. Trimming pared 2 bases from V and 1 base from J, leaving 12 bases between. The CDR3 here is CASSLGAVGSNQPQHF. As DNA, the CDR3 is TGTGCCAGCAGTTTAGGGGCAGTGGGGAGCAATCAGCCCCAGCATTTT.

V and J are TRBV7-2 and TRBJ2-3; TRBD2 matches at 11 bases. J gave up 3 bases and V 4 bases, and 6 bases lay outside the gene matches. CDR3 length equals 16 residues. Germline V gives CDR1 SGHTA, CDR2 FQGNSA. The CDR3 DNA sequence: TGTGCCAGCAGCTCGTTAGCGGGGGGGATTACAGATACGCAGTATTTT. Its translation: CASSSLAGGITDTQYF.

This clone is a singleton in its sample. The chain carries TRBV11-2 and TRBJ2-1; D gene ambiguous. Trimming stripped 1 base from V and 0 bases from J, with 7 bases between. Germline V lookup: CDR1 SGHAT, CDR2 FQNNGV. The CDR3 covers 15 residues. The CDR3 protein is CASSLVTSSYNEQFF. Here the CDR3 DNA reads TGTGCCAGCAGCTTAGTCACGAGCTCCTACAATGAGCAGTTCTTC.

This chain links TRBV7-2 with TRBJ1-1; 8 nucleotides line up with TRBD1. Trimming took 7 bases from V and 4 from J; bases not matched to a gene: 11. Germline V gene sequence: CDR1 SGHTA, CDR2 FQGNSA. CDR3 size: 15 residues. The CDR3 region has the DNA TGTGCCAGCACCGCAGCCTTCGACAGGGGCACTGAAGCTTTCTTT. Translating gives CASTAAFDRGTEAFF.

The chain couples TRBV18 to TRBJ1-1; weak D call: TRBD1 (6 bases). V was clipped by 5 bases and J by 5 bases, with 24 bases between them. Germline loops: CDR1 KGHSH, CDR2 LQKENI. The CDR3 is made up of 17 amino acids. CDR3 sequence (DNA): TGTGCCAGCTCATCCCGACAGGCACGCAGATGGGAAACTGAAGCTTTCTTT. This encodes CASSSRQARRWETEAFF.

The chain is built from TRBV5-5 and TRBJ2-2; TRBD2 is a possible D gene (5 bases). Germline V lookup: CDR1 SGHKS, CDR2 YYEKEE (reference sequence). The CDR3 consists of 16 residues. The V end was cut by 4 bases, the J end by 2 bases, with 15 bases between. The CDR3 DNA reads TGTGCCAGCAGCCACAAGGTGGCGGGCAACACCGGGGAGCTGTTTTTT. As protein: CASSHKVAGNTGELFF.